What follows describes a single TCR beta chain. Antigen: not known. The V segment lost 0 bases and the J segment 2 bases; nucleotides outside the gene matches: 3. This CDR3 has 16 residues. The germline V gene encodes CDR1 SGHNT and CDR2 YYREEE (reference sequence). This sample is drawn from a study of cytomegalovirus exposure and HLA in healthy donors. Findings and limits, study-wide: In a later analysis, HLA-C alleles had the fewest associated TCRs, DRB1 alleles the most. An Asian-associated ancestry cluster reportedly showed fewer N-insertions than the approximately 690-donor mean in a later analysis. As a later analysis showed, a missense DCLRE1C variant was linked to trimming of TCR beta V- and J-genes.

It was with 60 Vbeta and 13 Jbeta primers that the PCR ran. The data were produced by immunoSEQ multiplex PCR, yet TCRdb's version contains in-frame clones alone and is incomplete. Across around 26,000 clones, the top ten clones capture 17% of the sample. The receptor was isolated from a male donor in good health and CMV-seropositive. Sequenced input: PBMCs. The chain carries TRBV5-4 and TRBJ2-7; 12 bases fit TRBD2. This CDR3 is CASSLGTSGTPYEQYF. DNA for the CDR3: TGTGCCAGCAGCTTGGGGACTAGCGGGACGCCCTACGAGCAGTACTTC.